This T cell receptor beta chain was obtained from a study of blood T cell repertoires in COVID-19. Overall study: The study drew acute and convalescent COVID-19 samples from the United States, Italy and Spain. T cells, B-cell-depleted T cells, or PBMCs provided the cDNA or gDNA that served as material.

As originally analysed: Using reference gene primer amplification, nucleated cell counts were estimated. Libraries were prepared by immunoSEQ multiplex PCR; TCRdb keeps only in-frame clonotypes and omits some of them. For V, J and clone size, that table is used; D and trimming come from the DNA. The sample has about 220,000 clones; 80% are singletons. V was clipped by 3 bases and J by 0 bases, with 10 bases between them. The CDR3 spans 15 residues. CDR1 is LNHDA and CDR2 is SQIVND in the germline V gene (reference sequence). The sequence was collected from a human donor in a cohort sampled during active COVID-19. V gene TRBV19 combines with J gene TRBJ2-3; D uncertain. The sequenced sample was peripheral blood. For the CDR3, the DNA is TGTGCCAGTAGTATGAGTGATGCTAGCACAGATACGCAGTATTTT. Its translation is CASSMSDASTDTQYF.